Below, 23 T cell receptor beta chains from the same sample are listed, as sequenced in a study of memory CD4+ T cells and cytomegalovirus serostatus. Libraries were prepared by immunoSEQ multiplex PCR; TCRdb keeps only in-frame clonotypes and omits some of them. The sample includes about 56,000 clones, 82% seen only once; the top ten take roughly 0.4%. The sort gate was single viable CD3+CD4+CD8-CD45RO+ cells for memory CD4+ T cells. The sample consisted of memory CD4+ T cells from blood. The source is an adult in good health and CMV-seronegative.

The genes are TRBV6-1 and TRBJ2-5, with D uncertain. Gene TRBJ2-7 matches the end of the DNA better, so the J call may be wrong. Germline V gene data show CDR1 as MNHNS and CDR2 as SASEGT. This CDR3 contains 14 residues. CDR3: CASSELLTSYEQYF. Written as DNA, the CDR3 is TGTGCCAGCAGTGAACTACTTACCTCCTACGAGCAGTACTTC.

This clone turned up a few times. The V and J genes are TRBV7-2 and TRBJ2-7, with 7 bases aligning to TRBD2. CDR3 size: 14 residues. V lost 9 bases to trimming and J lost 4 bases; unmatched junction nucleotides: 12. Germline V gene lookup returns CDR1 SGHTA and CDR2 FQGNSA. This CDR3 reads CASWGGGSEYEQYF. The CDR3 DNA sequence: TGTGCCAGTTGGGGCGGGGGTTCTGAGTACGAGCAGTACTTC.

This chain uses TRBV29-1 with TRBJ2-1; maybe TRBD1 (6 bases). V was cut by 3 bases and J by 7 bases, with 10 bases left in between. Germline V gene data show CDR1 as SQVTM and CDR2 as ANQGSEA. This CDR3 has 12 residues. In DNA, the CDR3 is TGCAGCGTTGAGGGGGCGTCTAATGAGCAGTTCTTC. This translates into CSVEGASNEQFF.

The V gene is TRBV6-6, the J gene TRBJ2-7, with TRBD1 as a possible D gene (6 bases). Trimming removed 2 bases at V and 2 bases at J, with 7 bases between. CDR1 MNHNY and CDR2 SVGAGI come from the germline V gene (reference sequence). There are 13 residues in the CDR3. CDR3 in DNA: TGTGCCAGCAGTTACGGGACAACCTACGAGCAGTACTTC. Its protein product is CASSYGTTYEQYF.

The rearrangement joins TRBV10-3 to TRBJ2-7, with D possibly being TRBD1 (6 bases). There are 15 residues in the CDR3. The V gene's germline CDR1 is ENHRY and CDR2 SYGVKD. V lost 0 bases to trimming and J lost 3 bases, with 12 bases between them. In DNA form, the CDR3 reads TGTGCCATCAGTGAGTCGCCGGACAGAAGCTACGAGCAGTACTTC. It specifies CAISESPDRSYEQYF.

V is TRBV6-5 and J is TRBJ1-2; D gene ambiguous. Trimming cost V 5 bases and J 8 bases, with 15 bases left between them. Germline assignment: CDR1 MNHEY and CDR2 SVGAGI. The CDR3 is made up of 13 amino acids. The CDR3 sequence is CASSAPGGSGYTF. In DNA form, the CDR3 reads TGTGCCAGCAGTGCCCCGGGCGGCTCAGGCTACACCTTC.

The chain couples TRBV2 to TRBJ1-1; D is undetermined. This CDR3 comprises 13 residues. The V and J ends lost 6 bases and 1 base respectively, with 9 bases between them. Germline CDR1 SNHLY, CDR2 FYNNEI. The DNA of the CDR3 is TGTGCCAGCAGCCCCCCTGCGAACACTGAAGCTTTCTTT. Translated, it gives CASSPPANTEAFF.

This clone was detected only a few times. V is TRBV28 and J is TRBJ1-6; D is undetermined. Germline CDR1 reads MDHEN; CDR2 reads SYDVKM. This CDR3 is built from 13 residues. Trimming removed 2 bases from V and 7 bases from J, with 6 bases in between. As DNA, the CDR3 is TGTGCCAGCAGTTTACTAGGAAATTCACCCCTCCACTTT. The encoded protein is CASSLLGNSPLHF.

This sequence joins TRBV4-2 and TRBJ1-2; 9 bases agree with TRBD1. V trimming: 0 bases; J trimming: 9 bases; junction bases outside the gene matches: 5. The germline V gene encodes CDR1 LGHNA and CDR2 YNFKEQ. The CDR3 runs to 14 residues. The CDR3 DNA reads as TGTGCCAGCAGCCAAGATCTAGACAGGGGGAGCTACACCTTC. Encoded protein: CASSQDLDRGSYTF.

V and J are TRBV7-9 and TRBJ2-3, with D maybe TRBD2 (6 bases). Germline V gene lookup returns CDR1 SEHNR and CDR2 FQNEAQ (reference sequence). V was cut by 5 bases and J by 7 bases, with 13 bases left in between. The CDR3 runs 13 residues. As DNA, the CDR3 is TGTGCCAGCAGCCTCGGCGGGGCGTATACGCAGTATTTT. Its translation is CASSLGGAYTQYF.

The chain couples TRBV7-2 to TRBJ1-5; possible D gene TRBD1, 5 bases. V was clipped by 4 bases and J by 2 bases, with 9 bases between them. This CDR3 has 14 amino acids. The germline gives CDR1 SGHTA, CDR2 FQGNSA. The CDR3 DNA reads TGTGCCAGCAGCTCCGACAGCGGCAATCAGCCCCAGCATTTT. Its translation is CASSSDSGNQPQHF.

In the case of this clone: The sample carries other DNA sequences with the same CDR3. The chain links TRBV10-3 to TRBJ1-3; maybe TRBD1 (5 bases). Germline V lookup: CDR1 ENHRY, CDR2 SYGVKD. This CDR3 region has 13 residues. V lost 6 bases and J lost 0, with 6 bases in between. CDR3 protein: CAIRDSSGNTIYF. CDR3 nucleotides: TGTGCCATCAGAGACAGCTCTGGAAACACCATATATTTT.

The genes are TRBV28 and TRBJ1-6; the D gene is possibly TRBD1 (6 bases). The CDR3 runs 17 residues. Trimming took 6 bases from V and 5 from J, leaving 20 bases between them. Germline loops: CDR1 MDHEN, CDR2 SYDVKM. The chain's CDR3 is CASSIYVGTRDNSPLHF. The CDR3 region has the DNA TGTGCCAGCAGCATCTATGTGGGGACAAGGGATAATTCACCCCTCCACTTT.

The V and J genes are TRBV7-6 and TRBJ1-2, with 9 positions matching TRBD1. The CDR3 is 14 amino acids. Trimming at V came to 1 base and at J to 6 bases, leaving 3 bases not matched to a gene. Looked up from germline, CDR1 is SGHVS and CDR2 is FNYEAQ. The CDR3 sequence: CASSLDDRGDGYTF. CDR3 bases: TGTGCCAGCAGCTTAGACGACAGGGGGGATGGCTACACCTTC.

J is TRBJ2-5 and V is TRBV7-2; D perhaps matches TRBD1 (5 bases). There are 15 residues in the CDR3. V was cut by 6 bases and J by 5 bases, with 19 bases left in between. Germline V lookup: CDR1 SGHTA, CDR2 FQGNSA. In DNA form, the CDR3 reads TGTGCCAGCAGTTCAGGGCCCGGTTTGCGGGAGACCCAGTACTTC. Protein product: CASSSGPGLRETQYF.

J is TRBJ1-5 and V is TRBV2; D gene ambiguous. The CDR3 has 14 residues. Germline lookup yields CDR1 SNHLY and CDR2 FYNNEI. V lost 0 bases and J lost 7, with 10 bases in between. Here the CDR3 DNA reads TGTGCCAGCAGTGAAGCCCAAAGGGCACAGCCCCAGCATTTT. Protein: CASSEAQRAQPQHF. Supplemented by reference TRBV2 and TRBJ1-5, the full variable domain reads EPEVTQTPSHQVTQMGQEVILRCVPISNHLYFYWYRQILGQKVEFLVSFYNNEISEKSEIFDDQFSVERPDGSNFTLKIRSTKLEDSAMYFCASSEAQRAQPQHFGDGTRLSIL.

This chain uses TRBV11-2 with TRBJ2-7, with D possibly called TRBD1 or TRBD2 (5 bases each). Germline-derived CDR1 and CDR2 are SGHAT and FQNNGV. V gave up 6 bases and J gave up 6 bases, with 15 bases separating them. The CDR3 consists of 13 residues. The CDR3 region has the DNA TGTGCCAGCAGTTTCAGGGACGGAAGCGAGCAGTACTTC. It is translated as CASSFRDGSEQYF.

The V gene is TRBV2, the J gene TRBJ1-2; TRBD1 agrees at 8 bases. CDR3 length: 18 amino acids. Losses at the gene ends were 6 bases for V and 8 bases for J; bases not matched to a gene: 23. The germline V gene encodes CDR1 SNHLY and CDR2 FYNNEI. CDR3 nucleotide sequence: TGTGCCAGCAGACCACCATCCCCCCGACAGGGGTCGGATTACGGCTACACCTTC. As protein: CASRPPSPRQGSDYGYTF.

This rearrangement joins TRBV19 to TRBJ2-4, with D perhaps being TRBD1 or TRBD2 (5 bases each). The V gene lost 5 bases and the J gene lost 0 bases, with 17 bases spanning the gap. The germline gives CDR1 LNHDA, CDR2 SQIVND (reference sequence). CDR3 size: 17 residues. CDR3 sequence reads: CASSPGAVLLAKNIQYF. Written as DNA, the CDR3 is TGTGCCAGTAGTCCCGGGGCAGTTTTATTAGCCAAAAACATTCAGTACTTC.

This clone was observed a few times. V gene TRBV20-1 combines with J gene TRBJ1-2, with D unresolved. Trimming shortened V by 1 base and J by 10 bases, and 7 bases separated the two germline ends. Germline-derived CDR1 and CDR2 are DFQATT and SNEGSKA (reference sequence). The CDR3 sequence is 10 residues long. This CDR3 is CSARAIDYTF. CDR3 sequence (DNA): TGCAGTGCTAGAGCGATCGACTACACCTTC.

The chain combines TRBV5-8 with TRBJ1-4; a possible D gene is TRBD1 (5 bases). There are 15 residues in the CDR3. The germline V gene encodes CDR1 SGHTS and CDR2 YDEGEE. Deletions cut 0 bases from V and 7 bases from J, with 13 bases between. The CDR3 DNA reads TGTGCCAGCAGCTTGGCGGGACTGCATACTGAAAAACTGTTTTTT. Encoded protein: CASSLAGLHTEKLFF. Based on the CDR3 plus reference TRBV5-8 and TRBJ1-4, the full variable domain is EAGVTQSPTHLIKTRGQQATLRCSPISGHTSVYWYQQALGLGLQFLLWYDEGEERNRGNFPPRFSGRQFPNYSSELNVNALELEDSALYLCASSLAGLHTEKLFFGSGTQLSVL.

The genes are TRBV7-9 and TRBJ2-2; a weak D match, TRBD1 (6 bases). Germline CDR1 reads SEHNR; CDR2 reads FQNEAQ (reference sequence). The CDR3 totals 15 residues. With 5 bases removed from V and 0 bases from J, the gap between germline ends came to 10 bases. The CDR3 here is CASSLTGTNTGELFF. In nucleotides, the CDR3 is TGTGCCAGCAGCCTGACAGGAACGAACACCGGGGAGCTGTTTTTT.

This clone was counted between two and nine times. This rearrangement joins TRBV7-9 to TRBJ1-1, with D unclear. The germline V gene encodes CDR1 SEHNR and CDR2 FQNEAQ (reference sequence). The CDR3 runs 14 residues. V lost 0 bases and J lost 1, with 6 bases in between. DNA of the CDR3: TGTGCCAGCAGCTTAGCACGTGCGAACACTGAAGCTTTCTTT. This codes for CASSLARANTEAFF.